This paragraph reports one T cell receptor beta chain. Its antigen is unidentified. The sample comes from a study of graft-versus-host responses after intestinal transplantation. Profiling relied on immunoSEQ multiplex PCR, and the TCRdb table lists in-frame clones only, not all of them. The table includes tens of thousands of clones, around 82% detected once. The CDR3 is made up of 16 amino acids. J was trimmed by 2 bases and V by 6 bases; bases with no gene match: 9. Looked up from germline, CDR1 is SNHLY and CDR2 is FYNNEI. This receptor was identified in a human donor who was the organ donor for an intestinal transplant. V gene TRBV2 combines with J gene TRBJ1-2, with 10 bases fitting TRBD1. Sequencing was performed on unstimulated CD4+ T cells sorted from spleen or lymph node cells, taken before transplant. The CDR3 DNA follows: TGTGCCAGCAGCCGGGACAGGGGTTCACCAAACTATGGCTACACCTTC. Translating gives CASSRDRGSPNYGYTF.